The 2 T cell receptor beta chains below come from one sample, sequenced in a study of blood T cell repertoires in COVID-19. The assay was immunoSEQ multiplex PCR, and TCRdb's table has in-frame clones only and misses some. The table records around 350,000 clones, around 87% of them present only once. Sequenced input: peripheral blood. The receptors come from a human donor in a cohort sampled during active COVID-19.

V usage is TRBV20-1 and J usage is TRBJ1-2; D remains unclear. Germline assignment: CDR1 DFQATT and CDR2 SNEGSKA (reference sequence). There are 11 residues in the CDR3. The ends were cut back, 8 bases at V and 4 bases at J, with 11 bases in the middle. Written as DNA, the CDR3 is TGCAGTACTCGCCTTCTCTATGGCTACACCTTC. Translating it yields CSTRLLYGYTF.

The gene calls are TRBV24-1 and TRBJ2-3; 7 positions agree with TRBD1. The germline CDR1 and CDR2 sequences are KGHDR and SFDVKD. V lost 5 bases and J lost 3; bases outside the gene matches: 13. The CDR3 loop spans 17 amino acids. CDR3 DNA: TGTGCCACCAGTGCTCTACTTACCGGGACAGAGACAGATACGCAGTATTTT. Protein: CATSALLTGTETDTQYF.